These T cell receptor beta chains were read from a single sample in a study of cytomegalovirus exposure and HLA in healthy donors. Sequenced by immunoSEQ multiplex PCR; TCRdb stores in-frame clones only, minus some. In the table there are a few hundred thousand clones, almost 90% of which are singletons. Source material: PBMCs. Receptor source: a woman in her late teens or twenties in good health and CMV-seronegative. The CDR3 runs from the conserved cysteine through the conserved F or W. Fields, in order: D gene, CDR3 length, J gene, V gene, clone size, CDR3 protein, CDR3 DNA. The D gene is left open where the match is weak. Only part of the rows carry a size: once, few, many, or a class if the clone is expanded.

. 11 TRBJ2-3 TRBV15 . CATGQTDTQYF TGTGCCACCGGACAAACTGATACGCAGTATTTT
. 15 TRBJ1-1 TRBV4-1 . CASSQAGYLNTEAFF TGCGCCAGCAGCCAAGCGGGGTACCTGAACACTGAAGCTTTCTTT
. 13 TRBJ1-2 TRBV6-5 . CASSEAILYGYTF TGTGCCAGCAGTGAAGCGATTCTCTATGGCTACACCTTC
TRBD1 14 TRBJ1-6 TRBV5-1 few CASSPGQGNSPLHF TGCGCCAGCAGCCCCGGACAGGGCAATTCACCCCTCCACTTT
TRBD1 15 TRBJ2-3 TRBV5-4 . CASSEPGQSTDTQYF TGTGCCAGCAGCGAGCCGGGACAGAGCACAGATACGCAGTATTTT
TRBD1 17 TRBJ2-1 TRBV19 . CASTVGQGVGSYNEQFF TGTGCCAGTACTGTGGGACAGGGCGTCGGCTCCTACAATGAGCAGTTCTTC
TRBD1 15 TRBJ2-1 TRBV6-5 . CASSPGQGASYEQFF TGTGCCAGCAGCCCCGGACAGGGGGCGAGTTATGAGCAGTTCTTC
TRBD2 16 TRBJ2-3 TRBV28 . CASTIGGGGTTDTQYF TGTGCCAGCACTATCGGGGGGGGCGGAACAACAGATACGCAGTATTTT
. 13 TRBJ1-5 TRBV6-5 . CASSGLSNQPQHF TGTGCCAGCAGCGGACTGTCCAATCAGCCCCAGCATTTT
. 17 TRBJ2-2 TRBV28 . CASSLFEVAVYAGELFF TGTGCCAGCAGTTTATTCGAGGTAGCGGTTTACGCTGGGGAGCTGTTTTTT
. 14 TRBJ1-5 TRBV4-1 . CASSQTRGGEPQHF TGCGCCAGCAGCCAAACCAGGGGAGGGGAGCCCCAGCATTTT
. 13 TRBJ1-2 TRBV6-5 once CASSCRGCNGYTF TGTGCCAGCAGTTGTCGGGGTTGTAATGGCTACACCTTC
TRBD2 16 TRBJ2-3 TRBV5-4 . CASSLLAGGSTDTQYF TGTGCCAGCAGCCTCCTAGCGGGGGGGAGCACAGATACGCAGTATTTT
TRBD1 14 TRBJ1-2 TRBV7-2 few CASSPSPTGYGYTF TGTGCCAGCAGCCCCAGCCCGACAGGGTATGGCTACACCTTC
. 15 TRBJ2-5 TRBV5-4 . CASSWGQGRGETQYF TGTGCCAGCAGCTGGGGGCAGGGCCGAGGGGAGACCCAGTACTTC
. 10 TRBJ2-7 TRBV28 few CASSFSEQYF TGTGCCAGCAGTTTTAGCGAGCAGTACTTC
TRBD1 15 TRBJ2-2 TRBV5-4 . CASSLVGTATGELFF TGTGCCAGCAGCCTCGTCGGGACAGCCACCGGGGAGCTGTTTTTT
. 14 TRBJ1-1 TRBV6-6 . CASSPPYSGTEAFF TGTGCCAGCAGTCCTCCGTATTCGGGCACTGAAGCTTTCTTT
. 15 TRBJ2-5 TRBV2 . CASSGGERSQETQYF TGTGCCAGCAGTGGGGGGGAGCGATCCCAAGAGACCCAGTACTTC
TRBD1 16 TRBJ2-7 TRBV2 . CATQAPGDREIYEQYF TGTGCCACCCAAGCTCCCGGGGACAGGGAAATCTACGAGCAGTACTTC
. 14 TRBJ1-1 TRBV7-6 . CASSPRGGETEAFF TGTGCCAGCAGCCCTCGGGGAGGGGAAACTGAAGCTTTCTTT
TRBD2 16 TRBJ2-5 TRBV14 . CASSQTSGGYQETQYF TGTGCCAGCAGTCAAACTAGCGGGGGTTACCAAGAGACCCAGTACTTC
. 15 TRBJ2-2 TRBV5-1 . CASSLVQENTGELFF TGCGCCAGCAGCTTGGTTCAGGAGAACACCGGGGAGCTGTTTTTT
TRBD2 16 TRBJ2-5 TRBV6-6 . CASSYRRAGGQETQYF TGTGCCAGCAGTTACCGGCGAGCGGGGGGCCAAGAGACCCAGTACTTC
TRBD1 15 TRBJ2-2 TRBV28 . CASRGDSMNTGELFF TGTGCCAGCAGGGGGGACAGTATGAACACCGGGGAGCTGTTTTTT
TRBD1 19 TRBJ1-6 TRBV7-2 . CASSLVRTGSGAYNSPLHF TGTGCCAGCAGCTTAGTAAGGACAGGTAGTGGGGCCTATAATTCACCCCTCCACTTT
. 15 TRBJ2-7 TRBV7-6 . CASSPNRHRSYEQYF TGTGCCAGCAGCCCAAATAGGCACAGGTCCTACGAGCAGTACTTC
TRBD1 14 TRBJ1-2 TRBV28 . CASSPRTGGGGYTF TGTGCCAGCAGTCCTCGGACAGGGGGAGGTGGCTACACCTTC
TRBD2 13 TRBJ2-2 TRBV6-5 . CASSWRGAGELFF TGTGCCAGCAGTTGGCGGGGGGCCGGGGAGCTGTTTTTT
. 13 TRBJ1-4 TRBV6-1 . CASSEDRDEKLFF TGTGCCAGCAGTGAAGACAGGGATGAAAAACTGTTTTTT
TRBD1 15 TRBJ2-1 TRBV11-3 . CASSDLRQGRNEQFF TGTGCCAGCAGCGACCTGAGACAGGGGCGCAATGAGCAGTTCTTC
TRBD2 18 TRBJ2-3 TRBV5-6 . CASSRGLAGGLGTDTQYF TGTGCCAGCAGCCGAGGACTAGCGGGGGGGCTCGGCACAGATACGCAGTATTTT
. 14 TRBJ2-3 TRBV7-9 . CASRSDRSTDTQYF TGTGCCAGCAGATCGGACAGAAGCACAGATACGCAGTATTTT
. 16 TRBJ2-5 TRBV25-1 . CASSDPSDRYQETQYF TGTGCCAGCAGTGACCCCTCAGACAGATATCAAGAGACCCAGTACTTC
TRBD2 17 TRBJ2-3 TRBV7-9 . CASSLVGTSWFRDTQYF TGTGCCAGCAGCTTAGTAGGGACTAGCTGGTTTAGGGATACGCAGTATTTT
TRBD2 16 TRBJ2-2 TRBV7-2 . CASSLGTSGYTGELFF TGTGCCAGCAGCCTAGGGACTAGCGGTTACACCGGGGAGCTGTTTTTT
TRBD1 14 TRBJ2-7 TRBV5-4 . CASSPNRGAYEQYF TGTGCCAGCAGCCCAAACAGGGGGGCCTACGAGCAGTACTTC
. 15 TRBJ2-1 TRBV6-6 . CASSYSRLPHNEQFF TGTGCCAGCAGTTACTCCCGACTCCCCCACAATGAGCAGTTCTTC
. 13 TRBJ1-2 TRBV14 once CASSQDGGYGYTF TGTGCCAGCAGCCAAGATGGGGGGTATGGCTACACCTTC
. 15 TRBJ2-3 TRBV10-1 . CASSTGGGGEDTQYF TGCGCCAGCTCCACAGGCGGGGGCGGGGAGGATACGCAGTATTTT
TRBD1 16 TRBJ1-1 TRBV9 . CASSVEWQGVNTEAFF TGTGCCAGCAGCGTAGAATGGCAGGGGGTTAACACTGAAGCTTTCTTT
TRBD1 13 TRBJ1-6 TRBV7-7 . CASSWDSNSPLHF TGTGCTAGCTCCTGGGACAGTAATTCACCCCTCCACTTT
. 17 TRBJ2-6 TRBV5-1 . CASSLDLTGRGANVLTF TGCGCCAGCAGCTTGGACCTTACAGGGCGAGGGGCCAACGTCCTGACTTTC
TRBD2 15 TRBJ2-1 TRBV7-2 . CASSLDRGGPREQFF TGTGCCAGCAGCTTAGATCGGGGGGGCCCAAGGGAGCAGTTCTTC
. 10 TRBJ2-3 TRBV6-1 . CASRFSAQYF TGTGCCAGCAGGTTTTCGGCGCAGTATTTT
TRBD1 14 TRBJ2-7 TRBV30 . CARAGQGGTYEQYF TGTGCCCGCGCAGGACAGGGTGGAACCTACGAGCAGTACTTC
. 12 TRBJ2-5 TRBV6-1 . CASSGRVSLQYF TGTGCCAGCAGTGGAAGAGTCTCCCTTCAGTACTTC
. 13 TRBJ1-1 TRBV27 . CASRSGKNTEAFF TGTGCCAGCAGGTCAGGGAAGAACACTGAAGCTTTCTTT
TRBD1 16 TRBJ2-7 TRBV5-5 . CASSLPGQGSRYEQYF TGTGCCAGCAGCTTACCGGGACAGGGATCTCGCTACGAGCAGTACTTC
. 14 TRBJ2-7 TRBV30 . CAWSSWQGNYEQYF TGTGCCTGGAGTAGTTGGCAGGGGAACTACGAGCAGTACTTC
TRBD2 18 TRBJ2-7 TRBV19 . CASSIQGLAGALSYEQYF TGTGCCAGTAGTATTCAGGGACTAGCGGGGGCCCTATCCTACGAGCAGTACTTC
TRBD1 14 TRBJ1-4 TRBV5-1 . CASSQDRGGEKLFF TGCGCCAGCAGCCAGGACAGGGGGGGTGAAAAACTGTTTTTT
. 16 TRBJ1-3 TRBV28 . CASSQISGVPPNTIYF TGTGCCAGCAGCCAAATATCCGGGGTCCCACCGAACACCATATATTTT
TRBD2 15 TRBJ2-1 TRBV7-9 . CASSLASGGVDEQFF TGTGCCAGCAGCTTAGCTAGCGGGGGTGTGGATGAGCAGTTCTTC
. 16 TRBJ2-3 TRBV29-1 . CSVEGCRGCDTDTQYF TGCAGCGTTGAAGGATGTCGGGGGTGCGACACAGATACGCAGTATTTT
. 15 TRBJ1-5 TRBV5-1 . CASSLGSNSNQPQHF TGCGCCAGCAGCCTAGGATCCAATAGCAATCAGCCCCAGCATTTT
TRBD2 15 TRBJ2-5 TRBV2 . CASSTRTSGQETQYF TGTGCCAGCAGTACCCGTACTAGCGGACAAGAGACCCAGTACTTC